Listed below are T cell receptor beta chains from one sample, sequenced in a study of T cell responses to AZD1222 COVID-19 vaccine. Sequencing was performed with immunoSEQ multiplex PCR; in TCRdb, only in-frame clones are kept and a portion is missing. This table has around 85,000 clones, under 90% appearing once. Sample: peripheral blood, taken 28 days after the second AZD1222 dose. Every receptor here comes from an adult who received the AZD1222 COVID-19 vaccine. Each CDR3 is given with its conserved first and last residue. Fields, in order: J gene, V gene, clone size, D gene, CDR3 DNA, CDR3 protein. D genes are given only for firm matches. Where a row states a size, it is once, few, many or the class of an expanded clone; other rows omit it.

J gene: TRBJ1-2
V gene: TRBV9
clone size: NA
D gene: NA
CDR3 DNA: TGTGCCAGCAGCGTTACCAACAACCCAAACTATGGCTACACCTTC
CDR3 protein: CASSVTNNPNYGYTF

J gene: TRBJ2-7
V gene: TRBV6-5
clone size: NA
D gene: NA
CDR3 DNA: TGTGCCACCTCGAGCGGTAGCTCCTACGAGCAGTACTTC
CDR3 protein: CATSSGSSYEQYF

J gene: TRBJ1-1
V gene: TRBV18
clone size: NA
D gene: NA
CDR3 DNA: TGTGCCAGCTCACTGAACACGTCTCCCTCGAACACTGAAGCTTTCTTT
CDR3 protein: CASSLNTSPSNTEAFF

J gene: TRBJ2-3
V gene: TRBV9
clone size: NA
D gene: TRBD1
CDR3 DNA: TGTGCCAGCAGCAAAGACAGGGGTGGGACAGATACGCAGTATTTT
CDR3 protein: CASSKDRGGTDTQYF

J gene: TRBJ2-7
V gene: TRBV28
clone size: once
D gene: TRBD2
CDR3 DNA: TGTGCCAGCAGGGGAGGGCGGGTCCGCTCCTACGAGCAGTACTTC
CDR3 protein: CASRGGRVRSYEQYF

J gene: TRBJ2-2
V gene: TRBV30
clone size: NA
D gene: TRBD2
CDR3 DNA: TGTGCCTGGAGCCCGCGGGGGGGGTTGACCGGGGAGCTGTTTTTT
CDR3 protein: CAWSPRGGLTGELFF

J gene: TRBJ1-5
V gene: TRBV4-1
clone size: NA
D gene: TRBD1
CDR3 DNA: TGCGCCAGCAGCCAAACAGGGGGAAATCAGCCCCAGCATTTT
CDR3 protein: CASSQTGGNQPQHF

J gene: TRBJ1-6
V gene: TRBV5-4
clone size: NA
D gene: NA
CDR3 DNA: TGTGCCAGCAGCTTCGACAGGAATTCACCCCTCCACTTT
CDR3 protein: CASSFDRNSPLHF

J gene: TRBJ1-1
V gene: TRBV18
clone size: NA
D gene: NA
CDR3 DNA: TGTGCCAGCTCACCACGCCAAGGGAGCGGTGCTGAAGCTTTCTTT
CDR3 protein: CASSPRQGSGAEAFF

J gene: TRBJ1-2
V gene: TRBV3-1/TRBV3-2
clone size: NA
D gene: NA
CDR3 DNA: TGTGCCAGCAGCCAAGGTATAGGGTATGGCTACACCTTC
CDR3 protein: CASSQGIGYGYTF

J gene: TRBJ1-1
V gene: TRBV11-1
clone size: NA
D gene: NA
CDR3 DNA: TGTGCCAGCAGCTCAGGACAGAACCAGAACACTGAAGCTTTCTTT
CDR3 protein: CASSSGQNQNTEAFF

J gene: TRBJ1-5
V gene: TRBV28
clone size: once
D gene: NA
CDR3 DNA: TGTGCCAGCAGGCAACCCCGGGGAACCTTTGAGCCCCAGCATTTT
CDR3 protein: CASRQPRGTFEPQHF

J gene: TRBJ1-3
V gene: TRBV19
clone size: NA
D gene: NA
CDR3 DNA: TGTGCCAGTAGACAATCTAGCGCTGGAAACACCATATATTTT
CDR3 protein: CASRQSSAGNTIYF

J gene: TRBJ2-7
V gene: TRBV13
clone size: once
D gene: NA
CDR3 DNA: TGTGCCAGCAGCTTAGAGGGAGCAGCCTCCTACGAGCAGTACTTC
CDR3 protein: CASSLEGAASYEQYF

J gene: TRBJ2-7
V gene: TRBV5-6
clone size: NA
D gene: TRBD1
CDR3 DNA: TGTGCCAGCAGCCCTCCCGGGACAGTTTTTTACGAGCAGTACTTC
CDR3 protein: CASSPPGTVFYEQYF

J gene: TRBJ2-7
V gene: TRBV28
clone size: NA
D gene: TRBD1
CDR3 DNA: TGTGCCAGCATCACTGGGACAGGCATCTCCTACGAGCAGTACTTC
CDR3 protein: CASITGTGISYEQYF

J gene: TRBJ2-1
V gene: TRBV28
clone size: NA
D gene: NA
CDR3 DNA: TGTGCCAGCAGTCTCCCGGACAGCGAGCAGTTCTTC
CDR3 protein: CASSLPDSEQFF

J gene: TRBJ2-1
V gene: TRBV19
clone size: NA
D gene: TRBD2
CDR3 DNA: TGTGCCAGTAGTTCCCGGACTAGCGGGAACAATGAGCAGTTCTTC
CDR3 protein: CASSSRTSGNNEQFF

J gene: TRBJ1-2
V gene: TRBV7-2
clone size: NA
D gene: NA
CDR3 DNA: TGTGCCAGCAGCCCCGGGGACGCCTCCTATGGCTACACCTTC
CDR3 protein: CASSPGDASYGYTF

J gene: TRBJ1-5
V gene: TRBV25-1
clone size: NA
D gene: NA
CDR3 DNA: TGTGCCAGCAGTGCAGGGTCGGGCAATCAGCCCCAGCATTTT
CDR3 protein: CASSAGSGNQPQHF

J gene: TRBJ2-5
V gene: TRBV24-1
clone size: NA
D gene: NA
CDR3 DNA: TGTGCCACCAGTGACTCCGGGAACCAAGAGACCCAGTACTTC
CDR3 protein: CATSDSGNQETQYF

J gene: TRBJ1-6
V gene: TRBV6-5
clone size: NA
D gene: TRBD1
CDR3 DNA: TGTGCCAGCAGTTACGCGGGACAGGCTAACAATTCACCCCTCCACTTT
CDR3 protein: CASSYAGQANNSPLHF

J gene: TRBJ2-3
V gene: TRBV27
clone size: NA
D gene: TRBD2
CDR3 DNA: TGTGCCAGCAGTTTATTGACGGGGGGGCCAGATACGCAGTATTTT
CDR3 protein: CASSLLTGGPDTQYF

J gene: TRBJ1-3
V gene: TRBV4-2
clone size: few
D gene: NA
CDR3 DNA: TGTGCCAGCAGCCAGGCAGCTGGAAACACCATATATTTT
CDR3 protein: CASSQAAGNTIYF

J gene: TRBJ2-1
V gene: TRBV19
clone size: NA
D gene: NA
CDR3 DNA: TGTGCCACCACACCGGGGGGCGGCACGGTTAATGAGCAGTTCTTC
CDR3 protein: CATTPGGGTVNEQFF

J gene: TRBJ1-1
V gene: TRBV30
clone size: NA
D gene: NA
CDR3 DNA: TGTGCCTGGAGTGTAGGTACAGCGTCATGGACTGAAGCTTTCTTT
CDR3 protein: CAWSVGTASWTEAFF

J gene: TRBJ1-5
V gene: TRBV4-1
clone size: NA
D gene: NA
CDR3 DNA: TGCGCCAGCAGCCAAGGTAGGGCAGAAAGACGTATCAATCAGCCCCAGCATTTT
CDR3 protein: CASSQGRAERRINQPQHF

J gene: TRBJ2-1
V gene: TRBV6-6
clone size: NA
D gene: NA
CDR3 DNA: TGTGCCAGCAGTTACCCGGGGGGCCGGGGCAATGAGCAGTTCTTC
CDR3 protein: CASSYPGGRGNEQFF

J gene: TRBJ2-7
V gene: TRBV10-1
clone size: NA
D gene: NA
CDR3 DNA: TGCGCCAGCAGAGGTTTTCGGGACGGATCCTACGAGCAGTACTTC
CDR3 protein: CASRGFRDGSYEQYF

J gene: TRBJ1-6
V gene: TRBV7-2
clone size: NA
D gene: NA
CDR3 DNA: TGTGCCAGCAGCTCCACCGCGGGATCCTATAATTCACCCCTCCACTTT
CDR3 protein: CASSSTAGSYNSPLHF

J gene: TRBJ2-4
V gene: TRBV19
clone size: NA
D gene: NA
CDR3 DNA: TGTGCCAGTAGTAGCCAGGAACTAGCCAAAAACATTCAGTACTTC
CDR3 protein: CASSSQELAKNIQYF

J gene: TRBJ1-3
V gene: TRBV23-1
clone size: NA
D gene: TRBD1
CDR3 DNA: TGCGCCAGCAGTCAATCGCAGGACAGGGGAAACACCATATATTTT
CDR3 protein: CASSQSQDRGNTIYF

J gene: TRBJ2-7
V gene: TRBV18
clone size: NA
D gene: NA
CDR3 DNA: TGTGCCAGCTCACCAATGTCAGCGAACTCCTACGAGCAGTACTTC
CDR3 protein: CASSPMSANSYEQYF

J gene: TRBJ2-3
V gene: TRBV2
clone size: NA
D gene: TRBD2
CDR3 DNA: TGTGCCAGCAGCCGTCCAACGACTAGCGGAACAGATACGCAGTATTTT
CDR3 protein: CASSRPTTSGTDTQYF

J gene: TRBJ2-7
V gene: TRBV29-1
clone size: NA
D gene: TRBD1
CDR3 DNA: TGCAGCGTAGACAGGGGTTACGAGCAGTACTTC
CDR3 protein: CSVDRGYEQYF

J gene: TRBJ2-5
V gene: TRBV19
clone size: NA
D gene: NA
CDR3 DNA: TGTGCCAGTAGTATTCAGGTTAGCCAAGAGACCCAGTACTTC
CDR3 protein: CASSIQVSQETQYF

J gene: TRBJ2-3
V gene: TRBV7-9
clone size: NA
D gene: NA
CDR3 DNA: TGTGCCAGCAGCTTATGGGGCACAGATACGCAGTATTTT
CDR3 protein: CASSLWGTDTQYF